This T cell receptor (beta chain) was observed in a study of blood T cell repertoires in COVID-19. Across the whole study: Collection of acute and convalescent COVID-19 samples took place in the United States, Italy and Spain.

Across about two dozen US areas, participants ranged in age from about 18 to 90 years. This clone showed up just once. This table comes from immunoSEQ multiplex PCR, and its TCRdb copy is limited to in-frame clones, with some not included. The sample carries approximately 260,000 clones, around 88% recorded once. V was clipped by 3 bases and J by 2 bases; unmatched bases: 20. Per the germline V gene, CDR1 is KGHSH and CDR2 is LQKENI. The CDR3 is 20 amino acids. The source of this sequence is a woman in her 40s with acute COVID-19. The J gene is TRBJ2-7, the V gene TRBV18; 9 bases fit TRBD2. Source material: PBMCs or T cells enriched from blood (not recorded which). CDR3 sequence: CASSPHAPGLASPMAYEQYF. The CDR3 bases are TGTGCCAGCTCACCGCACGCTCCCGGACTAGCGTCCCCGATGGCCTACGAGCAGTACTTC.